Listed below are T cell receptor beta chains from one sample, sequenced in a study of OX40 agonist ivuxolimab in advanced cancers. TCRdb's copy holds only in-frame clones and misses some; the assay was immunoSEQ multiplex PCR. The sample records approximately 60,000 clones, over 75% being singletons. Sequencing was performed on CD4+ or CD8+ T cells sorted from blood, taken in a trial of the OX40 agonist ivuxolimab. These receptors were collected from an adult with an advanced solid tumor such as melanoma, head and neck, liver or kidney cancer. CDR3s include the opening cysteine and the closing phenylalanine or tryptophan. The order of the fields is D gene, J gene, V gene, clone size, CDR3 protein, CDR3 DNA. D genes are given only for firm matches. Not all rows give a size; the values are once, few, many and, for expanded clones, a class.

d_gene: -; j_gene: TRBJ2-2; v_gene: TRBV6-4; abundance: -; CDR3aa: CASSGTGTGELFF; CDR3nt: TGTGCCAGCAGTGGGACGGGCACCGGGGAGCTGTTTTTT
d_gene: TRBD2; j_gene: TRBJ2-1; v_gene: TRBV7-9; abundance: -; CDR3aa: CASSLTTSGLYNEQFF; CDR3nt: TGTGCCAGCAGCTTAACGACTAGCGGGCTCTACAATGAGCAGTTCTTC
d_gene: -; j_gene: TRBJ2-7; v_gene: TRBV6-1; abundance: -; CDR3aa: CASSVGTGTSQYF; CDR3nt: TGTGCCAGCAGTGTTGGGACCGGGACCAGTCAGTACTTC
d_gene: -; j_gene: TRBJ2-7; v_gene: TRBV25-1; abundance: -; CDR3aa: CASSESGLRDKAYEQYF; CDR3nt: TGTGCCAGCAGTGAATCGGGTTTACGGGACAAAGCCTACGAGCAGTACTTC
d_gene: -; j_gene: TRBJ1-6; v_gene: TRBV7-2; abundance: -; CDR3aa: CASSFSGDNSPLHF; CDR3nt: TGTGCCAGCAGCTTCTCTGGGGATAATTCACCCCTCCACTTT
d_gene: TRBD1; j_gene: TRBJ2-7; v_gene: TRBV27; abundance: -; CDR3aa: CASRTGGMYEQYF; CDR3nt: TGTGCCAGCAGGACAGGGGGGATGTACGAGCAGTACTTC
d_gene: -; j_gene: TRBJ2-7; v_gene: TRBV14; abundance: -; CDR3aa: CASSPANYEQYF; CDR3nt: TGTGCCAGCAGCCCCGCTAACTACGAGCAGTACTTC
d_gene: -; j_gene: TRBJ1-5; v_gene: TRBV2; abundance: -; CDR3aa: CASNYNTGRQPQHF; CDR3nt: TGTGCCAGCAACTACAATACCGGTCGTCAGCCCCAGCATTTT
d_gene: -; j_gene: TRBJ2-1; v_gene: TRBV9; abundance: once; CDR3aa: CASSPFQGPPYNEQFF; CDR3nt: TGTGCCAGCAGCCCCTTTCAGGGTCCTCCCTACAATGAGCAGTTCTTC
d_gene: -; j_gene: TRBJ2-1; v_gene: TRBV4-1; abundance: -; CDR3aa: CASSQPTRGNEQFF; CDR3nt: TGCGCCAGCAGCCAACCCACCCGAGGCAATGAGCAGTTCTTC
d_gene: -; j_gene: TRBJ2-2; v_gene: TRBV6-1; abundance: -; CDR3aa: CASSALEGLGTGELFF; CDR3nt: TGTGCCAGCAGTGCCCTCGAGGGGCTTGGCACCGGGGAGCTGTTTTTT
d_gene: -; j_gene: TRBJ1-2; v_gene: TRBV7-8; abundance: -; CDR3aa: CASSVLRAGWDLNYGYTF; CDR3nt: TGTGCCAGCAGCGTTCTCAGGGCCGGCTGGGATTTGAACTATGGCTACACCTTC
d_gene: -; j_gene: TRBJ1-3; v_gene: TRBV6-1; abundance: -; CDR3aa: CASSDLWATGNTIYF; CDR3nt: TGTGCCAGCAGCGATCTGTGGGCGACTGGAAACACCATATATTTT
d_gene: -; j_gene: TRBJ2-3; v_gene: TRBV5-1; abundance: -; CDR3aa: CASSTLGGTDTQYF; CDR3nt: TGCGCCAGCAGCACCCTGGGAGGCACAGATACGCAGTATTTT
d_gene: -; j_gene: TRBJ2-7; v_gene: TRBV7-2; abundance: -; CDR3aa: CASSLTGPTYEQYF; CDR3nt: TGTGCCAGCAGCTTAACCGGCCCCACCTACGAGCAGTACTTC
d_gene: -; j_gene: TRBJ2-7; v_gene: TRBV6-6; abundance: few; CDR3aa: CASSGTAYEQYF; CDR3nt: TGTGCCAGCAGTGGGACGGCCTACGAGCAGTACTTC
d_gene: TRBD2; j_gene: TRBJ2-5; v_gene: TRBV30; abundance: -; CDR3aa: CAWNQRTSEETQYF; CDR3nt: TGTGCCTGGAATCAAAGGACTAGCGAGGAGACCCAGTACTTC
d_gene: TRBD1; j_gene: TRBJ1-2; v_gene: TRBV7-9; abundance: -; CDR3aa: CASSPGTGVGGYTF; CDR3nt: TGTGCCAGCAGCCCCGGGACAGGGGTAGGAGGCTACACCTTC
d_gene: -; j_gene: TRBJ2-7; v_gene: TRBV27; abundance: -; CDR3aa: CASSSDPYEQYF; CDR3nt: TGTGCCAGCAGTTCGGACCCCTACGAGCAGTACTTC
d_gene: -; j_gene: TRBJ1-1; v_gene: TRBV10-1; abundance: -; CDR3aa: CASRFRQNTEAFF; CDR3nt: TGCGCCAGCAGGTTCCGACAGAACACTGAAGCTTTCTTT
d_gene: -; j_gene: TRBJ1-5; v_gene: TRBV19; abundance: -; CDR3aa: CASSPDRQTSNQPQHF; CDR3nt: TGTGCCAGTAGTCCGGACCGACAGACTAGCAATCAGCCCCAGCATTTT
d_gene: TRBD1; j_gene: TRBJ2-1; v_gene: TRBV27; abundance: -; CDR3aa: CASSYNRDRPYNEQFF; CDR3nt: TGTGCCAGCAGTTACAACAGGGACAGGCCATACAATGAGCAGTTCTTC
d_gene: -; j_gene: TRBJ2-5; v_gene: TRBV7-9; abundance: -; CDR3aa: CASSLGSQETQYF; CDR3nt: TGTGCCAGCAGCTTAGGGTCACAAGAGACCCAGTACTTC
d_gene: -; j_gene: TRBJ2-7; v_gene: TRBV7-9; abundance: few; CDR3aa: CASSLAWDEQYF; CDR3nt: TGTGCCAGCAGCTTAGCGTGGGACGAGCAGTACTTC
d_gene: -; j_gene: TRBJ1-5; v_gene: TRBV6-1; abundance: -; CDR3aa: CASRQVNNQPQHF; CDR3nt: TGTGCCAGCCGGCAGGTTAACAATCAGCCCCAGCATTTT
d_gene: TRBD1; j_gene: TRBJ2-5; v_gene: TRBV7-7; abundance: -; CDR3aa: CASSLGSLTGGFETQYF; CDR3nt: TGTGCTAGCAGCTTAGGAAGTTTGACAGGGGGCTTTGAGACCCAGTACTTC
d_gene: TRBD1; j_gene: TRBJ2-7; v_gene: TRBV6-1; abundance: -; CDR3aa: CASSQPGQGSYEQYF; CDR3nt: TGTGCCAGCAGTCAACCGGGACAGGGTTCCTACGAGCAGTACTTC
d_gene: -; j_gene: TRBJ2-3; v_gene: TRBV19; abundance: once; CDR3aa: CASSIAAGRDTQYF; CDR3nt: TGTGCCAGTAGTATAGCGGCAGGCAGAGATACGCAGTATTTT
d_gene: -; j_gene: TRBJ1-5; v_gene: TRBV18; abundance: few; CDR3aa: CASSPGLQPQHF; CDR3nt: TGTGCCAGCTCACCAGGGCTTCAGCCCCAGCATTTT
d_gene: -; j_gene: TRBJ1-5; v_gene: TRBV7-6; abundance: -; CDR3aa: CASSLNRVKPQHF; CDR3nt: TGTGCCAGCAGCTTGAACAGGGTTAAGCCCCAGCATTTT
d_gene: -; j_gene: TRBJ2-1; v_gene: TRBV7-3; abundance: few; CDR3aa: CASSLYGPSSYNEQFF; CDR3nt: TGTGCCAGCAGCTTATACGGGCCCAGCTCCTACAATGAGCAGTTCTTC
d_gene: -; j_gene: TRBJ1-2; v_gene: TRBV4-1; abundance: -; CDR3aa: CASSQEAGQGGSGYTF; CDR3nt: TGCGCCAGCAGCCAAGAAGCTGGGCAGGGAGGAAGTGGCTACACCTTC
d_gene: TRBD1; j_gene: TRBJ1-2; v_gene: TRBV9; abundance: -; CDR3aa: CASSVVVTGDGYTF; CDR3nt: TGTGCCAGCAGCGTAGTGGTGACAGGGGATGGCTACACCTTC
d_gene: -; j_gene: TRBJ2-5; v_gene: TRBV7-9; abundance: -; CDR3aa: CASSLELAVQETQYF; CDR3nt: TGTGCCAGCAGCTTGGAGTTGGCAGTTCAAGAGACCCAGTACTTC
d_gene: -; j_gene: TRBJ1-3; v_gene: TRBV4-2; abundance: -; CDR3aa: CASSQGGFWDSGNTIYF; CDR3nt: TGTGCCAGCAGCCAAGGTGGTTTCTGGGACTCTGGGAACACCATATATTTT
d_gene: TRBD2; j_gene: TRBJ2-3; v_gene: TRBV28; abundance: -; CDR3aa: CASSTSPRREVEDTQYF; CDR3nt: TGTGCCAGCAGCACATCACCTAGGCGGGAGGTCGAAGATACGCAGTATTTT
d_gene: -; j_gene: TRBJ1-1; v_gene: TRBV4-2; abundance: -; CDR3aa: CASSIQGGNTEAFF; CDR3nt: TGTGCCAGCAGCATACAGGGCGGGAACACTGAAGCTTTCTTT
d_gene: TRBD2; j_gene: TRBJ2-2; v_gene: TRBV5-4; abundance: -; CDR3aa: CASSQTAGRAGELFF; CDR3nt: TGTGCCAGCAGCCAAACAGCGGGGAGGGCCGGGGAGCTGTTTTTT
d_gene: -; j_gene: TRBJ1-2; v_gene: TRBV6-6; abundance: -; CDR3aa: CASSRTDTKNGYTF; CDR3nt: TGTGCCAGCAGTAGGACAGATACGAAAAATGGCTACACCTTC
d_gene: -; j_gene: TRBJ2-7; v_gene: TRBV7-8; abundance: -; CDR3aa: CASSPRLTYEQYF; CDR3nt: TGTGCCAGCAGCCCACGATTAACCTACGAGCAGTACTTC
d_gene: TRBD1; j_gene: TRBJ2-7; v_gene: TRBV13; abundance: -; CDR3aa: CASSLLAGGGEQYF; CDR3nt: TGTGCCAGCAGCTTACTGGCAGGGGGCGGCGAGCAGTACTTC
d_gene: -; j_gene: TRBJ2-6; v_gene: TRBV5-1; abundance: -; CDR3aa: CASSLRVSGANVLTF; CDR3nt: TGCGCCAGCAGCTTGCGTGTCTCTGGGGCCAACGTCCTGACTTTC
d_gene: -; j_gene: TRBJ1-2; v_gene: TRBV5-4; abundance: once; CDR3aa: CASSLDSGGPHTF; CDR3nt: TGTGCCAGCAGCTTGGATTCAGGCGGCCCCCACACCTTC
d_gene: -; j_gene: TRBJ2-7; v_gene: TRBV28; abundance: few; CDR3aa: CASSLDRLRAEYF; CDR3nt: TGTGCCAGCAGTTTAGACAGATTACGAGCGGAGTACTTC
d_gene: -; j_gene: TRBJ1-5; v_gene: TRBV6-5; abundance: -; CDR3aa: CASSPRGIAQPQHF; CDR3nt: TGTGCCAGCAGTCCCCGCGGGATTGCTCAGCCCCAGCATTTT
d_gene: TRBD1; j_gene: TRBJ2-5; v_gene: TRBV2; abundance: -; CDR3aa: CASSVQGAGETQYF; CDR3nt: TGTGCCAGCAGTGTACAGGGGGCTGGGGAGACCCAGTACTTC
d_gene: -; j_gene: TRBJ1-4; v_gene: TRBV7-9; abundance: -; CDR3aa: CASSQTGSQSEKLFF; CDR3nt: TGTGCCAGCAGCCAAACCGGGAGCCAGAGTGAAAAACTGTTTTTT
d_gene: TRBD2; j_gene: TRBJ2-1; v_gene: TRBV27; abundance: once; CDR3aa: CASSFPDSSGGSYNEQFF; CDR3nt: TGTGCCAGCAGTTTCCCAGATTCTAGCGGAGGCTCCTACAATGAGCAGTTCTTC
d_gene: -; j_gene: TRBJ1-1; v_gene: TRBV5-5; abundance: -; CDR3aa: CASSLDTEAFF; CDR3nt: TGTGCCAGCAGCTTGGACACTGAAGCTTTCTTT
d_gene: -; j_gene: TRBJ2-2; v_gene: TRBV5-6; abundance: -; CDR3aa: CASSKRESANTGELFF; CDR3nt: TGTGCCAGCAGTAAACGGGAGAGTGCGAACACCGGGGAGCTGTTTTTT